This T cell receptor (beta chain) was found in a study of regulatory and conventional T cells in RAG deficiency. The data were produced by immunoSEQ multiplex PCR, yet TCRdb's version contains in-frame clones alone and is incomplete. The sample has 25,000 to 35,000 clones, approximately 96% seen once. Conventional CD4+ T cells were sorted from blood as CD25-low CD127-high cells. After removal of 5 bases from V and 1 base from J, the junction contained 3 bases not matched to a gene. Looked up from germline, CDR1 is LNHDA and CDR2 is SQIVND (reference sequence). This CDR3 comprises 16 residues. This clone was recorded only once. Separately, the same data were catalogued under a study of regulatory T cells. As that study records: The PCR used 52 TRBV and 13 TRBJ primers.

The source of this sequence is a human donor in good health. Sequenced material: CD25- CD4+ T cells sorted from blood. This chain links TRBV19 with TRBJ2-1, with TRBD2 identical over 12 bases. The CDR3 is CASSPGLAGSYNEQFF. CDR3 bases: TGTGCCAGTAGTCCCGGACTAGCGGGGTCCTACAATGAGCAGTTCTTC.